The clone carrying this TCR beta chain appeared once. Its antigen is not identified. The data were produced by immunoSEQ multiplex PCR, yet TCRdb's version contains in-frame clones alone and is incomplete. The table shows approximately 200,000 clones, with 65% to 90% occurring only once. These data belong to a study of cytomegalovirus exposure and HLA in healthy donors. Study results and limitations: The study listed approximately 170 cytomegalovirus-associated TCR beta chains.

The donors belonged to the roughly 110-subject validation cohort, separate from the roughly 650-subject first cohort. Germline V CDR1 and CDR2: MDHEN, SYDVKM. This CDR3 is built from 14 residues. Unmatched junction bases numbered 8, after V lost 6 bases and J lost 4 bases. The chain joins TRBV28 to TRBJ1-2; 7 nucleotides match TRBD1. The material sequenced was PBMCs. This clonotype was sampled from a woman aged 25 to 39 in good health and CMV-seropositive. The DNA for the CDR3 is TGTGCCAGCAGAGCCACAGGGGCTGGCTATGGCTACACCTTC. Residues: CASRATGAGYGYTF.